The TCR beta chain under discussion was sequenced for a study of T cell repertoires in cytomegalovirus infection. Study-level background: Recently identified HLA-C-restricted CMV epitopes were among the peptides used. Carrying CMV and the relevant HLA type showed in public TCR beta signatures.

Study results and caveats: Cumulative frequency (of public TCR beta family members) identified carriers of CMV plus the relevant HLA. Clonotype analysis showed dominance of the ex vivo response by HLA-C-restricted CMV-specific TCR beta clonotypes.

From the reads, TCRdb called clonotypes with MiXCR, one entry per CDR3 protein. The sample has 700,000 to 950,000 distinct CDR3 sequences, around a third seen once. The ends were cut back, 3 bases at V and 3 bases at J, with 15 bases in the middle. The CDR3 has 16 amino acids. A remark on this clonotype: The antigen is not known.

The chain joins TRBV12-3 or TRBV12-4 to TRBJ2-1, with D maybe TRBD2 (5 bases). Sequencing was performed on cultured CD8+ T cells from PBMCs, taken from culture after CMV antigen stimulation. This clonotype was sampled from a human donor in good health (CMV status not recorded). Some clones in this sample may be carry-over from other donors' samples. The DNA for the CDR3 is TGTGCCAGCAGTTTCGCGGTGGCGGGCAGCTACAATGAGCAGTTCTTC. Protein product: CASSFAVAGSYNEQFF.